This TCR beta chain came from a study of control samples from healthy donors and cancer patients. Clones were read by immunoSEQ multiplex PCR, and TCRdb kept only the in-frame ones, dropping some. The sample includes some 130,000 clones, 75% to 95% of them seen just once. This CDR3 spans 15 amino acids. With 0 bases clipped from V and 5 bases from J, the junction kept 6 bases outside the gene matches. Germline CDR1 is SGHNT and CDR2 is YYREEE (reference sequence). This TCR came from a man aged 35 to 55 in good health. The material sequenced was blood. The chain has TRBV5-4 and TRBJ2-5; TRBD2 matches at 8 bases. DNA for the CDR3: TGTGCCAGCAGCTTGGATCGGGGGGGTCGGGAGACCCAGTACTTC. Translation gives CASSLDRGGRETQYF.